The next 2 T cell receptor beta chains were all read from a single sample in a study of T cell responses to AZD1222 COVID-19 vaccine. The protocol was immunoSEQ multiplex PCR, while the TCRdb copy is restricted to in-frame clones and leaves out a portion. The sample gives 100,000 to 150,000 clones, roughly 91% of which show up once; 1% to 1.4% is in the top ten. The sequences come from peripheral blood, collected 28 days after the second AZD1222 dose. These receptors were taken from an adult who received the AZD1222 COVID-19 vaccine.

The rearrangement uses TRBV7-8 and TRBJ1-3, with D unclear. With 4 bases removed from V and 0 bases from J, the gap between germline ends came to 7 bases. The germline CDR1 and CDR2 sequences are SGHVS and FQNEAQ. This CDR3 region has 14 residues. The CDR3 here is CASSSRSSGNTIYF. The CDR3 DNA reads TGTGCCAGCAGCTCCAGGAGCTCTGGAAACACCATATATTTT.

The chain joins TRBV20-1 to TRBJ1-1, with a weak D call TRBD1 (6 bases). CDR1 DFQATT and CDR2 SNEGSKA come from the germline V gene (reference sequence). This CDR3 region has 11 residues. The CDR3 DNA sequence: TGCAGCCCCCGGGGGGGCAGTGTTGCTTTCTTT. Amino acids: CSPRGGSVAFF.